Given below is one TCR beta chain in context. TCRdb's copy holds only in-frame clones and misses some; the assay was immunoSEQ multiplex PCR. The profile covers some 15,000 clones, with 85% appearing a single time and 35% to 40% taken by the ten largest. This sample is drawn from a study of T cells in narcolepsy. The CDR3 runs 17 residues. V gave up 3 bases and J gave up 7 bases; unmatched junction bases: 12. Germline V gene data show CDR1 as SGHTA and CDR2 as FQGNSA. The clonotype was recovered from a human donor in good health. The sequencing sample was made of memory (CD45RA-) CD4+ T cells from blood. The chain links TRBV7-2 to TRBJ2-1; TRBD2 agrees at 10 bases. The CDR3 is CASSFNPSGGRGNEQFF. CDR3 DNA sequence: TGTGCCAGCAGCTTTAACCCTAGCGGGGGTAGGGGGAATGAGCAGTTCTTC.